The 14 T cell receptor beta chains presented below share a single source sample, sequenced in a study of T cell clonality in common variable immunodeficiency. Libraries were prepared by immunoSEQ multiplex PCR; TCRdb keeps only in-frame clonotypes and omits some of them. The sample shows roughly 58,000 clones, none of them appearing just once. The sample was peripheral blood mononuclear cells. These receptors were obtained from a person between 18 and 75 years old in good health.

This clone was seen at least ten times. CDR3: CASSIGGGRRKYSNQPQHF. The covered CDR3 bases are TGTGCCAGTAGTATAGGGGGGGGCCGGAGGAAATATAGCAATCAGCCC. This chain connects TRBV19 to TRBJ1-5, with a tentative D call TRBD1 (6 bases). The read comes to an end 3 residues before the CDR3 does, leaving the germline J gene to fill in the end. The CDR3 contains 19 residues. Per germline, CDR1 LNHDA and CDR2 SQIVND (reference sequence). Trimming took 1 base from V and 0 from J, leaving 19 bases between them.

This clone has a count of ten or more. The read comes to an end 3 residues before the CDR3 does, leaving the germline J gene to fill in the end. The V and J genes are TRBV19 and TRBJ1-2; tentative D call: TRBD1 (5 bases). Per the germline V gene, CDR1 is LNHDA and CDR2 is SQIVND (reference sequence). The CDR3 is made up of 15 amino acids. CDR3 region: CASSLQGIRSFGYTF. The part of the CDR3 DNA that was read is TGTGCCAGTAGTCTTCAGGGTATTCGTTCTTTCGGC. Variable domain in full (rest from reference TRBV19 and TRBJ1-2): DGGITQSPKYLFRKEGQNVTLSCEQNLNHDAMYWYRQDPGQGLRLIYYSQIVNDFQKGDIAEGYSVSREKKESFPLTVTSAQKNPTAFYLCASSLQGIRSFGYTFGSGTRLTVV.

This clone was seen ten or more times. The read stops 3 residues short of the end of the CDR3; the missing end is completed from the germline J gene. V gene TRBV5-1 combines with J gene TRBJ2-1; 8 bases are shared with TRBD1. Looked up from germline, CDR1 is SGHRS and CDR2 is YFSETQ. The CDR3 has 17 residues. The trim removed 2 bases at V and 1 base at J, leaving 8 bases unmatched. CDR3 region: CASSLGQGQWSYNEQFF. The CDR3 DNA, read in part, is TGCGCCAGCAGCTTAGGACAGGGACAGTGGTCCTACAATGAG.

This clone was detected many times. CDR3 amino acids: CASSKDFQETQYF. CDR3 DNA, as far as it was read: TGTGCCAGCAGTAAGGACTTCCAAGAGACC. J is TRBJ2-5 and V is TRBV6-4, with D perhaps matching TRBD2 (5 bases). Coverage ceases 3 residues before the CDR3 finishes, and the germline J gene fills in the end. Germline V gene lookup returns CDR1 MRHNA and CDR2 SNTAGT. The CDR3 is 13 residues long. Trimming stripped 5 bases from V and 1 base from J, with 8 bases between.

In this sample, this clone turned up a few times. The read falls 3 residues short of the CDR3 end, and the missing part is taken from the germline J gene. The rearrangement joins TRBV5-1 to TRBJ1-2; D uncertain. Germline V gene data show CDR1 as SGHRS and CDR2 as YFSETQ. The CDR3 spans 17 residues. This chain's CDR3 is CASSLATSGRAADTYTF. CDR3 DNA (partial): TGCGCCAGCAGCTTGGCCACTAGCGGGAGGGCCGCAGATACC.

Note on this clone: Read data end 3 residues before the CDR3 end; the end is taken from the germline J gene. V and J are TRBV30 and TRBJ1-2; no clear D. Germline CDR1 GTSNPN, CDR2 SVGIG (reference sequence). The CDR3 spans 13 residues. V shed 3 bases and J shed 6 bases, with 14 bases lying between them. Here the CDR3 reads CAWSPRGWDGYTF. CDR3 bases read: TGTGCCTGGAGCCCCCGAGGGTGGGATGGC.

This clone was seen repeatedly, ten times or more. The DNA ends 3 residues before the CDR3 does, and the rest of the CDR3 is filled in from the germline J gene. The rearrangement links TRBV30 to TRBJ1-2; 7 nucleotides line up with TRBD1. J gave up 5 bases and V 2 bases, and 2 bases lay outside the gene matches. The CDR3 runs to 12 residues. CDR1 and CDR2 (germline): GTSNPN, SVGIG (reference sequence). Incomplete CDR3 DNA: TGTGCCTGGAGTACAGGGGAATATGGC. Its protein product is CAWSTGEYG. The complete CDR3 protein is CAWSTGEYGYTF. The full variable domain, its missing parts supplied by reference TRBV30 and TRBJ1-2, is SQTIHQWPATLVQPVGSPLSLECTVEGTSNPNLYWYRQAAGRGLQLLFYSVGIGQISSEVPQNLSASRPQDRQFILSSKKLLLSDSGFYLCAWSTGEYGYTFGSGTRLTVV.

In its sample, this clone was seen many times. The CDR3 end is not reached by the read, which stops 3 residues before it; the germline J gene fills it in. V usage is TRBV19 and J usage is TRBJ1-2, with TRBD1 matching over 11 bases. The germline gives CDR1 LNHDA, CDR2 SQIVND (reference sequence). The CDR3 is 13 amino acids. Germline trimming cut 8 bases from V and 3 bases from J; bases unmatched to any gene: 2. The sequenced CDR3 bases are TGTGCCAGTTGGACAGGGGGCGACTATGGC. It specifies CASWTGGDYG. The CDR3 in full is CASWTGGDYGYTF.

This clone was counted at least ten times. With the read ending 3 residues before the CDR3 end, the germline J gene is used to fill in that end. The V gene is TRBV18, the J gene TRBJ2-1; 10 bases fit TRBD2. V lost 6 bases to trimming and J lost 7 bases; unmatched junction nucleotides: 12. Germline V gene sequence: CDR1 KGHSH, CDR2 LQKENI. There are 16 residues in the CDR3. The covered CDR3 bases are TGTGCCAGCTCCCGAGGAACTAGCGGGATGGGGAATGAG. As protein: CASSRGTSGMGNE. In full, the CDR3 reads CASSRGTSGMGNEQFF.

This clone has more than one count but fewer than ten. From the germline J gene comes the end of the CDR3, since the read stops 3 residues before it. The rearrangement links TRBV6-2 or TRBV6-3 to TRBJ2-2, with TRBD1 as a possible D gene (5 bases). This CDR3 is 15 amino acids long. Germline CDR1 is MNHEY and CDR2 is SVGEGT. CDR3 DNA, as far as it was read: TGTGCCAGCAGTGATCTATTGCAGGGTCGTGAAAAG. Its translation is CASSDLLQGREK. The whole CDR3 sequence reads CASSDLLQGREKLFF.

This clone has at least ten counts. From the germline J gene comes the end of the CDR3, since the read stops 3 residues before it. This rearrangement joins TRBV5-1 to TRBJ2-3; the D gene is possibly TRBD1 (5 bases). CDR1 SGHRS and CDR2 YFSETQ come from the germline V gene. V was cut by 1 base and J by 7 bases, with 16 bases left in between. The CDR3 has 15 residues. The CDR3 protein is CASSLTVAGMNTQYF. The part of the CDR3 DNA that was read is TGCGCCAGCAGCTTGACGGTGGCAGGGATGAATACG. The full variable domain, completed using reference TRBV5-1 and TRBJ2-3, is KAGVTQTPRYLIKTRGQQVTLSCSPISGHRSVSWYQQTPGQGLQFLFEYFSETQRNKGNFPGRFSGRQFSNSRSEMNVSTLELGDSALYLCASSLTVAGMNTQYFGPGTRLTVL.

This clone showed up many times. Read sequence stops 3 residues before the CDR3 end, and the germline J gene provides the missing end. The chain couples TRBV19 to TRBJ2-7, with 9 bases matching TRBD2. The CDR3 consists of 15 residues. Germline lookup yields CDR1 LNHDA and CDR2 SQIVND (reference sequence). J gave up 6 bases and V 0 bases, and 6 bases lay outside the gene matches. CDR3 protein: CASSIEIAGASEQYF. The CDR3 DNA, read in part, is TGTGCCAGTAGTATAGAAATAGCGGGAGCCTCCGAG.

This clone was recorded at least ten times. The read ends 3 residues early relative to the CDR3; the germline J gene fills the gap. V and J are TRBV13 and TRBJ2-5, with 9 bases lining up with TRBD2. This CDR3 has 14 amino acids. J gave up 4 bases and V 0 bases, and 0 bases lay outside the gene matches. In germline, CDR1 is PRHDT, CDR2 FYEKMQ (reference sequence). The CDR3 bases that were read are TGTGCCAGCAGCTTAGGTAGCGGGAGAGAGACC. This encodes CASSLGSGRET. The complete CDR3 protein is CASSLGSGRETQYF.

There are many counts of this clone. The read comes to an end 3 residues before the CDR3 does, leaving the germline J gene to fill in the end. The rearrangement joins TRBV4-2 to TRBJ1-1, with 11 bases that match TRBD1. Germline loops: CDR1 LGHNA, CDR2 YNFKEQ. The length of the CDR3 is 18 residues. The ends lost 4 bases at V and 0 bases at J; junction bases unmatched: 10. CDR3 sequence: CASSRGQGAILMNTEAFF. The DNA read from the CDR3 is TGTGCCAGCAGCCGTGGACAGGGGGCGATATTAATGAACACTGAA.